The rows below give T cell receptor beta chains drawn from one sample of a study of T cell responses to AZD1222 COVID-19 vaccine. Measured with immunoSEQ multiplex PCR; TCRdb has only the in-frame clones, and not every one. The sample holds 60,000 to 75,000 clones, 80% to 90% seen once. The material was peripheral blood, obtained on day 0 of AZD1222 vaccination. The receptors here all came from an adult in good health. The CDR3 runs from the conserved cysteine through the conserved F or W. D genes are given only for firm matches. Size is omitted from some rows. Given values are once, few, many or a class for expanded clones.

CDR3 length,clone size,V gene,D gene,J gene,CDR3 DNA,CDR3 protein
13,-,TRBV6-5,-,TRBJ1-5,TGTGCCAGCAGTTACTCGATTTCTCAGCCCCAGCATTTT,CASSYSISQPQHF
16,-,TRBV5-8,TRBD1,TRBJ1-1,TGTGCCAGCAGCTACCCAAGACAGGGGTTGAACACTGAAGCTTTCTTT,CASSYPRQGLNTEAFF
12,-,TRBV6-5,-,TRBJ1-1,TGTGCCAGCAGTCCGGGTTACACTGAAGCTTTCTTT,CASSPGYTEAFF
14,few,TRBV18,TRBD1,TRBJ1-3,TGTGCCAGCTCCCCAGGGGGCTCTGGAAACACCATATATTTT,CASSPGGSGNTIYF
14,-,TRBV2,-,TRBJ2-7,TGTGCCAGCAGTGGCACAGAGAGCTCCTACGAGCAGTACTTC,CASSGTESSYEQYF
15,-,TRBV30,TRBD1,TRBJ1-2,TGTGCCTGGAGGACCCCCGGGACAGCCGGGGAAGGCTACACCTTC,CAWRTPGTAGEGYTF
15,-,TRBV6-5,TRBD1,TRBJ1-2,TGTGCCAGCAGAGACAGGGGGCGATCTGGTATCGGCTACACCTTC,CASRDRGRSGIGYTF
12,-,TRBV6-2/TRBV6-3,TRBD2,TRBJ2-4,TGTGCCAGCAGCAAGGGGCTAGCGGGGTGGCACTTC,CASSKGLAGWHF
17,-,TRBV30,-,TRBJ1-4,TGTGCCTGGAGTCGCGGCGGGTCGGGCGCAACTAATGAAAAACTGTTTTTT,CAWSRGGSGATNEKLFF
15,-,TRBV2,-,TRBJ1-5,TGTGCCAGCAAGCTTGGGGGGCTAAGCAATCAGCCCCAGCATTTT,CASKLGGLSNQPQHF
13,-,TRBV12-3/TRBV12-4,-,TRBJ1-5,TGTGCCAGCAGTTTTGGAAGCAATCAGCCCCAGCATTTT,CASSFGSNQPQHF
15,-,TRBV11-1,TRBD2,TRBJ2-2,TGTGCCAGCAGCTTGCAGCGGGGGGGTTTCGGGGAGCTGTTTTTT,CASSLQRGGFGELFF
15,-,TRBV12-5,-,TRBJ2-3,TGTGCTAGTGGTCCGTCCGGCGGTAGCACAGATACGCAGTATTTT,CASGPSGGSTDTQYF
14,few,TRBV5-1,-,TRBJ1-2,TGCGCCAGCAGCTTAGGGGACCCTCCGCGGGGCTACACCTTC,CASSLGDPPRGYTF
14,-,TRBV27,TRBD2,TRBJ2-1,TGTGCCAGCAGTTCAGCGGGGGGGCCTGGTGAGCAGTTCTTC,CASSSAGGPGEQFF
14,-,TRBV4-2,-,TRBJ1-5,TGTGCCAGCAGCCATGGGGTCGAGAATCAGCCCCAGCATTTT,CASSHGVENQPQHF
15,-,TRBV5-1,-,TRBJ1-1,TGCGCCAGCAGCTTCGGTCCCGGGATGAACACTGAAGCTTTCTTT,CASSFGPGMNTEAFF